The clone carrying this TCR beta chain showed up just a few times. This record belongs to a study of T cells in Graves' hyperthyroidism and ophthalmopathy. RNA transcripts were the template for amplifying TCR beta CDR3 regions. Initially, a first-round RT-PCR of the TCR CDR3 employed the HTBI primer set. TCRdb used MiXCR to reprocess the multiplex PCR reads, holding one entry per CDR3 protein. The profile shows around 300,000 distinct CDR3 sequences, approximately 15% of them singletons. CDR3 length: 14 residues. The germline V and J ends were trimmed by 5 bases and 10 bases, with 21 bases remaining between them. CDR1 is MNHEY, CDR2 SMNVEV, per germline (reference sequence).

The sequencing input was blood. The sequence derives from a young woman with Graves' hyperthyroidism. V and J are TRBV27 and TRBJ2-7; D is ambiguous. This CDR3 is CASSPIDRSGEQYF. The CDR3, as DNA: TGTGCCAGCAGTCCAATCGATCGCTCCGGCGAACAGTACTTC.